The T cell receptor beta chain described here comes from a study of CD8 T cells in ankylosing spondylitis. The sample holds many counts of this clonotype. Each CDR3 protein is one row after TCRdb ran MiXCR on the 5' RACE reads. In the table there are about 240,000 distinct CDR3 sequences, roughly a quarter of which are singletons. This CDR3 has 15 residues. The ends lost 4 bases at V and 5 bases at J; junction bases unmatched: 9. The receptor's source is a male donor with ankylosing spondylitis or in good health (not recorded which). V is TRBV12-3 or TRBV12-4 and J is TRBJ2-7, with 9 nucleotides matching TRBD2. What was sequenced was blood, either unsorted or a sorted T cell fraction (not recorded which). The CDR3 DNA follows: TGTGCCAGCAGTTCCCGCCTAGCGGGGTCGGACGAGCAGTACTTC. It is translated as CASSSRLAGSDEQYF.